The rows below give T cell receptor beta chains drawn from one sample of a study of cytotoxic CD8 clonotypes in ibrutinib-treated CLL. Here immunoSEQ multiplex PCR was the method, and the copy in TCRdb shows in-frame clones only, minus some. The table has about 140,000 clones, 65% to 85% seen once. The sample consisted of PBMCs, taken after 36 months of ibrutinib treatment. These receptors were collected from a human donor with chronic lymphocytic leukemia. Both conserved end residues are part of each CDR3. Fields, in order: clone size, J gene, D gene, V gene, CDR3 protein, CDR3 DNA. D genes are given only for firm matches. Clone size is stated in some rows and not others, as once, few, many or a class when expanded.

NA,TRBJ1-1,TRBD1,TRBV5-1,CASSLVGTGHEAFF,TGCGCCAGCAGCTTGGTGGGGACAGGCCATGAAGCTTTCTTT
NA,TRBJ1-1,NA,TRBV15,CATSRVGQNTEAFF,TGTGCCACCAGCAGAGTCGGACAGAACACTGAAGCTTTCTTT
NA,TRBJ2-1,TRBD1,TRBV5-1,CASSGTGGAESYNEQFF,TGCGCCAGCAGCGGGACAGGGGGCGCAGAATCCTACAATGAGCAGTTCTTC
few,TRBJ1-6,NA,TRBV18,CASSRESNSPLHF,TGTGCCAGCTCACGGGAATCTAATTCACCCCTCCACTTT
few,TRBJ2-2,TRBD2,TRBV7-8,CASTSHLAGGEVGELFF,TGTGCCAGCACGTCTCACCTAGCGGGGGGAGAGGTCGGGGAGCTGTTTTTT
NA,TRBJ1-2,TRBD1,TRBV18,CASQTGGGYGYTF,TGTGCCAGCCAAACAGGGGGCGGTTATGGCTACACCTTC
NA,TRBJ1-5,TRBD1,TRBV6-1,CASSEAPGGRGNQPQHF,TGTGCCAGCAGTGAAGCCCCAGGGGGCCGGGGCAATCAGCCCCAGCATTTT
NA,TRBJ1-3,NA,TRBV29-1,CSGTRGHGNTIYF,TGCAGCGGAACGCGGGGACATGGAAACACCATATATTTT
NA,TRBJ2-5,NA,TRBV5-4,CASSWTSQETQYF,TGTGCCAGCTCTTGGACCTCACAAGAGACCCAGTACTTC
NA,TRBJ1-6,NA,TRBV30,CAWSVNLGAVSPLHF,TGTGCCTGGAGTGTAAATCTGGGGGCAGTTTCACCCCTCCACTTT
few,TRBJ1-4,TRBD1,TRBV6-5,CASTRQWDSEKLFF,TGTGCCAGCACCCGACAATGGGACAGTGAAAAACTGTTTTTT
NA,TRBJ1-6,TRBD1,TRBV13,CASSQWTGPNSPLHF,TGTGCCAGCAGTCAATGGACAGGGCCTAATTCACCCCTCCACTTT
NA,TRBJ1-2,TRBD1,TRBV6-5,CASRNRGQINYGYTF,TGTGCCAGCAGGAACAGGGGCCAGATCAACTATGGCTACACCTTC
few,TRBJ2-7,TRBD1,TRBV9,CASSPLQGALLYEQYF,TGTGCCAGCAGCCCGCTCCAGGGGGCGCTTCTCTACGAGCAGTACTTC
NA,TRBJ2-1,TRBD1,TRBV10-1,CASSWGTGAYNEQFF,TGCGCCAGCAGCTGGGGGACAGGGGCCTACAATGAGCAGTTCTTC
NA,TRBJ2-2,NA,TRBV20-1,CSAGGTGELFF,TGCAGTGCCGGGGGAACCGGGGAGCTGTTTTTT
NA,TRBJ1-3,NA,TRBV5-6,CASSLVGIGANTIYF,TGTGCCAGCAGCTTGGTTGGTATAGGGGCGAACACCATATATTTT
NA,TRBJ1-3,NA,TRBV5-1,CASSPMGGFGNTIYF,TGCGCCAGCAGCCCGATGGGGGGCTTTGGAAACACCATATATTTT
once,TRBJ2-5,NA,TRBV6-5,CASSYSGETQYF,TGTGCCAGCAGTTACTCGGGAGAGACCCAGTACTTC
NA,TRBJ1-5,TRBD1,TRBV27,CASSSTGMVQPQHF,TGTGCCAGCAGTTCGACAGGGATGGTTCAGCCCCAGCATTTT
NA,TRBJ1-1,NA,TRBV27,CASSFSTYTEAFF,TGTGCCAGCAGTTTCTCCACTTACACTGAAGCTTTCTTT
NA,TRBJ1-1,NA,TRBV5-5,CASSIGGGLMNTEAFF,TGTGCCAGCAGCATTGGCGGGGGTCTCATGAACACTGAAGCTTTCTTT
few,TRBJ1-2,NA,TRBV7-9,CASSLEANSHGYTF,TGTGCCAGCAGCTTAGAGGCTAACAGCCATGGCTACACCTTC
NA,TRBJ2-2,NA,TRBV11-2,CASSLGTGELFF,TGTGCCAGCAGCTTAGGCACCGGGGAGCTGTTTTTT
NA,TRBJ2-7,TRBD2,TRBV4-1,CASSQASGGPYEQYF,TGCGCCAGCAGCCAGGCTAGCGGGGGACCCTACGAGCAGTACTTC
once,TRBJ1-2,TRBD1,TRBV6-5,CASSSQGVEDYGYTF,TGTGCCAGCAGTTCACAGGGGGTTGAGGACTATGGCTACACCTTC
NA,TRBJ1-2,TRBD1,TRBV30,CAGGTEGIRYYGYTF,TGTGCCGGTGGGACAGAAGGAATAAGATACTATGGCTACACCTTC
NA,TRBJ1-2,NA,TRBV7-9,CASSPTPTWGYTF,TGTGCCAGCAGCCCCACCCCCACGTGGGGCTACACCTTC
NA,TRBJ2-3,TRBD2,TRBV14,CASSQVRRLAGVRDTQYF,TGTGCCAGCAGCCAAGTTAGGAGACTAGCGGGAGTTCGAGATACGCAGTATTTT
NA,TRBJ2-7,NA,TRBV10-3,CAITSTPSGSGEQYF,TGTGCCATAACGTCGACACCTTCAGGGTCAGGCGAGCAGTACTTC
NA,TRBJ1-1,TRBD1,TRBV19,CASSGGQGFTEAFF,TGTGCCAGTAGCGGCGGACAGGGATTCACTGAAGCTTTCTTT
NA,TRBJ1-2,NA,TRBV7-9,CASSLGESYGYTF,TGTGCCAGCAGCTTAGGGGAGAGTTATGGCTACACCTTC
NA,TRBJ1-2,TRBD1,TRBV27,CASSSTGDYGYTF,TGTGCCAGCAGTTCAACAGGGGACTATGGCTACACCTTC